These 13 T cell receptor beta chains were sequenced from one sample in a study of blood T cell repertoires in COVID-19. The repertoire was sequenced with immunoSEQ multiplex PCR; TCRdb's copy has only in-frame clones and lacks some. Seen here are 200,000 to 300,000 clones, 70% to 90% observed once, and the top ten hold nearly 2%. Input material: peripheral blood. These receptors were collected from a man in his thirties or forties with active or convalescent COVID-19.

V and J are TRBV6-6 and TRBJ1-1; D is perhaps TRBD1 (5 bases). Trimming shortened V by 6 bases and J by 8 bases, and 13 bases separated the two germline ends. Germline lookup yields CDR1 MNHNY and CDR2 SVGAGI (reference sequence). CDR3 length equals 12 residues. The CDR3 is CASSAGGVEAFF. The DNA for the CDR3 is TGTGCCAGCAGCGCGGGGGGGGTAGAAGCTTTCTTT.

The chain employs TRBV9 and TRBJ2-7, with 11 bases that match TRBD2. Trimming at V came to 0 bases and at J to 7 bases, leaving 6 bases not matched to a gene. CDR1 is SGDLS, CDR2 YYNGEE, per germline. CDR3 size: 15 residues. Here the CDR3 reads CASSVGSGGAREQYF. Here the CDR3 DNA reads TGTGCCAGCAGCGTAGGTAGCGGGGGGGCTCGAGAGCAGTACTTC. The whole variable domain, filled in from reference TRBV9 and TRBJ2-7, reads DSGVTQTPKHLITATGQRVTLRCSPRSGDLSVYWYQQSLDQGLQFLIQYYNGEERAKGNILERFSAQQFPDLHSELNLSSLELGDSALYFCASSVGSGGAREQYFGPGTRLTVT.

The genes are TRBV27 and TRBJ1-6; D not resolved. V was trimmed by 5 bases and J by 0 bases, leaving 17 bases between them. Germline-derived CDR1 and CDR2 are MNHEY and SMNVEV (reference sequence). This CDR3 is built from 18 residues. This CDR3 is CASSTLSVVSSYNSPLHF. CDR3 nucleotide sequence: TGTGCCAGCAGTACCCTTTCGGTCGTTAGCTCCTATAATTCACCCCTCCACTTT.

The V gene is TRBV4-1, the J gene TRBJ1-2, with 9 bases lining up with TRBD1. Trimming cost V 5 bases and J 4 bases; bases outside gene matches: 8. Germline V gene data show CDR1 as MGHRA and CDR2 as YSYEKL. CDR3 length equals 15 residues. The CDR3 reads CASSIIQGAGYGYTF. DNA for the CDR3: TGCGCCAGCAGCATAATACAGGGGGCAGGCTATGGCTACACCTTC.

J is TRBJ1-5 and V is TRBV5-5, with D possibly TRBD1 on 5 matching bases. The CDR3 spans 16 residues. V was shortened by 4 bases and J by 1 base, with 15 bases between the two germline ends. Germline V gene data show CDR1 as SGHKS and CDR2 as YYEKEE (reference sequence). The CDR3 sequence: CASSMGPEGSNQPQHF. Here the CDR3 DNA reads TGTGCCAGCAGCATGGGCCCGGAGGGGAGCAATCAGCCCCAGCATTTT.

This chain uses TRBV7-2 with TRBJ2-3, with TRBD2 matching over 9 bases. The CDR3 contains 15 residues. Trimming cost V 1 base and J 3 bases; bases outside gene matches: 2. Germline V gene data show CDR1 as SGHTA and CDR2 as FQGNSA. DNA for the CDR3: TGTGCCAGCAGCTTAGGTCTAGCGGGGACAGATACGCAGTATTTT. It yields the protein CASSLGLAGTDTQYF.

About this clone: The same CDR3 is also encoded by other DNA sequences in this sample. The chain joins TRBV30 to TRBJ2-3; D call uncertain. V lost 3 bases and J 1 base, leaving 5 bases between the germline ends. The CDR3 has 12 residues. CDR1 is GTSNPN and CDR2 is SVGIG in the germline V gene (reference sequence). CDR3 residues: CAWSRGTDTQYF. Here the CDR3 DNA reads TGTGCCTGGAGCCGAGGCACAGATACGCAGTATTTT.

The chain recombines TRBV10-2 with TRBJ1-5; TRBD1 agrees at 8 bases. J was trimmed by 4 bases and V by 7 bases; bases with no gene match: 6. The CDR3 totals 14 residues. Germline assignment: CDR1 WSHSY and CDR2 SAAADI. The CDR3 reads CASTGTGGNQPQHF. For the CDR3, the DNA is TGCGCCAGCACTGGGACAGGAGGGAATCAGCCCCAGCATTTT.

CDR3 bases: TGTGCCAGCAGCCAAGTAGGAGGGGGGGCGAGGGAGCAGTACTTC. It yields the protein CASSQVGGGAREQYF. The chain has TRBV4-2 and TRBJ2-7, with D possibly TRBD2 on 7 matching bases. CDR3 length equals 15 residues. Germline values: CDR1 LGHNA, CDR2 YNFKEQ. V was cut by 1 base and J by 7 bases, with 17 bases left in between.

The chain is built from TRBV14 and TRBJ2-3; 11 bases line up with TRBD1. V shed 5 bases and J 5 bases; nucleotides not matched to a gene: 0. Per germline, CDR1 SGHDN and CDR2 FVKESK. There are 13 residues in the CDR3. The CDR3 nucleotides read TGTGCCAGCAGCGGGACAGGGGGAGATACGCAGTATTTT. It translates to CASSGTGGDTQYF.

The rearrangement uses TRBV6-5 and TRBJ2-3; D gene ambiguous. CDR1 and CDR2 from the germline V gene are MNHEY and SVGAGI. This CDR3 has 14 amino acids. Trimming took 2 bases from V and 0 from J, leaving 6 bases between them. The CDR3 DNA sequence: TGTGCCAGCAGTTACCTAACGAGCACAGATACGCAGTATTTT. Translation gives CASSYLTSTDTQYF.

The chain links TRBV11-2 to TRBJ1-4, with D possibly TRBD1 on 5 matching bases. Looked up from germline, CDR1 is SGHAT and CDR2 is FQNNGV. The CDR3 is 17 residues long. Trimming took 1 base from V and 4 from J, leaving 16 bases between them. Written as DNA, the CDR3 is TGTGCCAGCAGCTTAGGAATTGTGACAGCTGGTAATGAAAAACTGTTTTTT. As protein: CASSLGIVTAGNEKLFF.

The J gene is TRBJ1-4, the V gene TRBV5-5; D perhaps matches TRBD1 (6 bases). CDR1 SGHKS and CDR2 YYEKEE come from the germline V gene (reference sequence). The CDR3 sequence is 15 residues long. V lost 5 bases and J lost 0, with 11 bases in between. CDR3 protein: CASRETGATNEKLFF. The CDR3 bases are TGTGCCAGCAGGGAGACAGGCGCAACTAATGAAAAACTGTTTTTT.